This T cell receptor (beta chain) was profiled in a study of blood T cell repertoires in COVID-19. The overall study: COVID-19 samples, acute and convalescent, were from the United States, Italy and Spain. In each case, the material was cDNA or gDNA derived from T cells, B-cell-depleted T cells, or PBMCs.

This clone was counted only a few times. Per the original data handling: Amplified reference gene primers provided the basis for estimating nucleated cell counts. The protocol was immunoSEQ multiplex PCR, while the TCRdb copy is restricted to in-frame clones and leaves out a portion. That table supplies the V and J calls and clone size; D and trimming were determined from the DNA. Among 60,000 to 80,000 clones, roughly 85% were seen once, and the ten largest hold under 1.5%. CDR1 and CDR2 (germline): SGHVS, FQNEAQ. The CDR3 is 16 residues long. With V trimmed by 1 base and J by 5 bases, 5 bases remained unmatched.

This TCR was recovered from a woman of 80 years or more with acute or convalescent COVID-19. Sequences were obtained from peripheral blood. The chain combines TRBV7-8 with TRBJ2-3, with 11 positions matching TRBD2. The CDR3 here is CASSLVSGRAIDTQYF. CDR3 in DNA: TGTGCCAGCAGCTTAGTTAGCGGGAGGGCGATAGATACGCAGTATTTT.